What follows are 25 T cell receptor beta chains derived from one specimen sequenced in a study of cytomegalovirus exposure and HLA in healthy donors. The study ran its PCR with 60 Vbeta and 13 Jbeta primers. Produced via immunoSEQ multiplex PCR; TCRdb's table is partial and in-frame only. The profile shows around 91,000 clones, approximately 86% of them singletons. Sequencing was carried out using PBMCs. Every receptor here comes from a man aged 25-40 years in good health and CMV-seropositive.

This chain connects TRBV4-1 to TRBJ1-2; tentative D call: TRBD1 (5 bases). Germline lookup yields CDR1 MGHRA and CDR2 YSYEKL. The CDR3 covers 16 residues. Trimming stripped 0 bases from V and 8 bases from J, with 19 bases between. The CDR3 is CASSQDGAGALGGYTF. Written as DNA, the CDR3 is TGCGCCAGCAGCCAAGATGGGGCAGGCGCTCTTGGGGGCTACACCTTC.

The chain combines TRBV6-5 with TRBJ1-3; D possibly corresponds to TRBD1 (5 bases). The CDR3 runs to 16 residues. Germline V gives CDR1 MNHEY, CDR2 SVGAGI. Trimming cost V 2 bases and J 0 bases, with 11 bases left between them. CDR3 in amino acids: CASSYGAHNSGNTIYF. The CDR3, as DNA: TGTGCCAGCAGTTACGGGGCCCATAACTCTGGAAACACCATATATTTT.

The chain combines TRBV28 with TRBJ2-7, with 7 bases lining up with TRBD2. The CDR3 is 13 residues long. CDR1 is MDHEN and CDR2 is SYDVKM in the germline V gene. The ends lost 10 bases at V and 3 bases at J; junction bases unmatched: 9. The CDR3 loop is CAILPGRGYEQYF. The CDR3 region has the DNA TGTGCCATCCTCCCAGGGAGGGGCTACGAGCAGTACTTC.

The chain links TRBV5-4 to TRBJ1-3, with D uncertain. This CDR3 spans 14 amino acids. Trimming shortened V by 1 base and J by 0 bases, and 5 bases separated the two germline ends. Germline-derived CDR1 and CDR2 are SGHNT and YYREEE (reference sequence). CDR3 in DNA: TGTGCCAGCAGCTTGTCCCACTCTGGAAACACCATATATTTT. This translates into CASSLSHSGNTIYF.

The genes are TRBV10-3 and TRBJ2-7; 14 bases match TRBD2. The CDR3 loop spans 16 amino acids. After removal of 4 bases from V and 3 bases from J, the junction contained 5 bases not matched to a gene. CDR1 is ENHRY, CDR2 SYGVKD, per germline. CDR3 sequence: CAISGLAGGQFYEQYF. Here the CDR3 DNA reads TGTGCCATCAGTGGACTAGCGGGAGGGCAGTTCTACGAGCAGTACTTC.

J is TRBJ1-1 and V is TRBV25-1; a weak D match, TRBD1 (5 bases). The germline gives CDR1 MGHDK, CDR2 SYGVNS. Trimming removed 5 bases at V and 4 bases at J, with 8 bases between. The CDR3 covers 12 residues. This chain's CDR3 is CASSHQGTEAFF. Written as DNA, the CDR3 is TGTGCCAGCAGTCACCAGGGCACTGAAGCTTTCTTT.

The V call is TRBV7-8, the J call TRBJ1-4; TRBD1 matches at 8 bases. CDR3 length: 16 amino acids. V shed 4 bases and J 16 bases; nucleotides not matched to a gene: 20. Germline CDR1 is SGHVS and CDR2 is FQNEAQ. CDR3 coding DNA: TGTGCCAGCAGCTCAAGATTGGACAGGGACCTAATGAACGGGTTTTTT. This sequence encodes CASSSRLDRDLMNGFF.

The chain employs TRBV29-1 and TRBJ1-3; D gene unclear. With 1 base removed from V and 4 bases from J, the gap between germline ends came to 8 bases. CDR1 and CDR2 (germline): SQVTM, ANQGSEA. This CDR3 has 13 amino acids. This CDR3 is CSVEGSRGNTIYF. The CDR3, as DNA: TGCAGCGTTGAAGGATCCAGGGGAAACACCATATATTTT.

The chain joins TRBV9 to TRBJ2-7; TRBD1 matches at 9 bases. The CDR3 covers 15 residues. Germline-derived CDR1 and CDR2 are SGDLS and YYNGEE. The V gene end was trimmed by 2 bases and the J gene end by 6 bases; junction bases not matched to a gene: 9. CDR3 sequence reads: CASSVGGTGFVEQYF. In DNA, the CDR3 is TGTGCCAGCAGCGTTGGTGGGACAGGGTTTGTCGAGCAGTACTTC.

The rearrangement uses TRBV5-8 and TRBJ1-5; D ambiguous. This CDR3 is built from 15 residues. The germline gives CDR1 SGHTS, CDR2 YDEGEE. The V end lost 1 base, the J end lost 0 bases, and 8 bases lay between the germline ends. The CDR3 is CASSLLPNSNQPQHF. The CDR3 nucleotides read TGTGCCAGCAGCTTGTTGCCTAATAGCAATCAGCCCCAGCATTTT.

The V gene is TRBV30, the J gene TRBJ1-1; D possibly corresponds to TRBD1 (5 bases). Germline V lookup: CDR1 GTSNPN, CDR2 SVGIG (reference sequence). The CDR3 extends over 15 amino acids. The V end lost 3 bases, the J end lost 3 bases, and 17 bases lay between the germline ends. This CDR3 is CAWRVSGGWDTEAFF. For the CDR3, the DNA is TGTGCCTGGAGGGTCAGCGGGGGGTGGGACACTGAAGCTTTCTTT.

V gene TRBV19 combines with J gene TRBJ2-7; TRBD2 agrees at 8 bases. Germline CDR1 and CDR2: LNHDA and SQIVND (reference sequence). The CDR3 extends over 13 amino acids. V was pared by 4 bases and J by 4 bases, with 3 bases of the junction left unmatched. The CDR3 DNA reads as TGTGCCAGTAGTAAGCGGGAGTCTTACGAGCAGTACTTC. Translation gives CASSKRESYEQYF.

The V call is TRBV28, the J call TRBJ1-5; D not certain. In germline, CDR1 is MDHEN, CDR2 SYDVKM. The CDR3 length is 14 residues. The V end was cut by 1 base, the J end by 4 bases, with 8 bases between. The CDR3 DNA follows: TGTGCCAGCAGTTTATTTACGGGAAATCAGCCCCAGCATTTT. This gives the protein CASSLFTGNQPQHF.

This clone was detected only a few times. The gene calls are TRBV7-2 and TRBJ2-7; 8 bases are shared with TRBD1. CDR3 length: 15 residues. V lost 0 bases to trimming and J lost 5 bases; unmatched junction nucleotides: 6. Germline V gene data show CDR1 as SGHTA and CDR2 as FQGNSA. CDR3 nucleotide sequence: TGTGCCAGCAGCTTAGCGCGTGGCAGGGGGCACGAGCAGTACTTC. It encodes CASSLARGRGHEQYF.

This chain uses TRBV19 with TRBJ2-7; maybe TRBD2 (6 bases). The ends were cut back, 1 base at V and 2 bases at J, with 18 bases in the middle. Germline CDR1 LNHDA, CDR2 SQIVND (reference sequence). The CDR3 extends over 17 amino acids. The CDR3 nucleotides are TGTGCCAGTAGTATAGTAATCGCGGGGAGCGGGCCCTACGAGCAGTACTTC. Translating it yields CASSIVIAGSGPYEQYF.

This chain joins TRBV28 and TRBJ1-5, with TRBD1 identical over 11 bases. With 3 bases clipped from V and 0 bases from J, the junction kept 4 bases outside the gene matches. The CDR3 sequence is 17 residues long. Germline lookup yields CDR1 MDHEN and CDR2 SYDVKM. The CDR3 here is CASSFIGTGGSNQPQHF. The DNA for the CDR3 is TGTGCCAGCAGTTTTATTGGGACAGGGGGTAGCAATCAGCCCCAGCATTTT.

This clone was seen a handful of times. This sequence joins TRBV18 and TRBJ2-7, with 9 bases that match TRBD2. This CDR3 has 17 residues. Per the germline V gene, CDR1 is KGHSH and CDR2 is LQKENI. With V trimmed by 0 bases and J by 0 bases, 6 bases remained unmatched. The CDR3 DNA sequence: TGTGCCAGCTCACCACCGTCTAGCGGGGTCAGCTCCTACGAGCAGTACTTC. Protein: CASSPPSSGVSSYEQYF.

The chain is built from TRBV5-1 and TRBJ2-5; 11 bases agree with TRBD2. The CDR3 contains 17 residues. Germline trimming cut 5 bases from V and 1 base from J; bases unmatched to any gene: 10. Germline-derived CDR1 and CDR2 are SGHRS and YFSETQ. The CDR3 region is CASSPKTSGSSQETQYF. The CDR3 bases are TGCGCCAGCAGTCCTAAAACTAGCGGGAGTTCCCAAGAGACCCAGTACTTC.

The chain has TRBV9 and TRBJ2-1; possible D gene TRBD2, 5 bases. The CDR3 contains 16 residues. V was clipped by 0 bases and J by 5 bases, with 15 bases between them. Germline V gene lookup returns CDR1 SGDLS and CDR2 YYNGEE. CDR3 DNA sequence: TGTGCCAGCAGCGTAGCTCGCACCGAACTAGACAATGAGCAGTTCTTC. It is translated as CASSVARTELDNEQFF.

In the case of this clone: One junction end disagrees with the germline gene, perhaps due to a read error. CDR3 region: CVSSRGLAGVGDTQYF. CDR3 nucleotide sequence: TGTGTCAGCAGCAGGGGACTAGCGGGAGTGGGAGATACGCAGTATTTT. The V gene is TRBV7-9, the J gene TRBJ2-3, with 14 nucleotides matching TRBD2. This CDR3 has 16 residues. CDR1 SEHNR and CDR2 FQNEAQ come from the germline V gene (reference sequence).

The chain carries TRBV15 and TRBJ1-2; 9 nucleotides align to TRBD1. This CDR3 has 16 amino acids. Trimming cost V 2 bases and J 3 bases; bases outside gene matches: 7. Germline CDR1 reads LNHNV; CDR2 reads YYDKDF (reference sequence). CDR3 in DNA: TGTGCCACCAGCAGATCCCGGACAGGGGCGGACTATGGCTACACCTTC. This translates into CATSRSRTGADYGYTF.

The rearrangement uses TRBV28 and TRBJ1-1; D gene unclear. With 2 bases removed from V and 1 base from J, the gap between germline ends came to 17 bases. The germline V gene has CDR1 MDHEN and CDR2 SYDVKM. The CDR3 runs 17 residues. The CDR3 DNA is TGTGCCAGCAGTTTAACCCAACCCATAGGAGGGAACACTGAAGCTTTCTTT. This gives the protein CASSLTQPIGGNTEAFF.

The chain carries TRBV7-8 and TRBJ2-5; 9 nucleotides line up with TRBD2. V shed 5 bases, J shed 4 bases, and the junction held 11 bases outside the gene matches. The CDR3 spans 16 residues. The germline V gene has CDR1 SGHVS and CDR2 FQNEAQ. The CDR3 spells CASSQASGTQAETQYF. CDR3 coding DNA: TGTGCCAGCAGCCAGGCTAGCGGGACCCAGGCAGAGACCCAGTACTTC. Based on the CDR3 plus reference TRBV7-8 and TRBJ2-5, the full variable domain is GAGVSQSPRYKVAKRGQDVALRCDPISGHVSLFWYQQALGQGPEFLTYFQNEAQLDKSGLPSDRFFAERPEGSVSTLKIQRTQQEDSAVYLCASSQASGTQAETQYFGPGTRLLVL.

The gene calls are TRBV28 and TRBJ2-6; weak D call: TRBD1 (6 bases). The CDR3 loop spans 18 amino acids. Germline loops: CDR1 MDHEN, CDR2 SYDVKM. With 2 bases removed from V and 0 bases from J, the gap between germline ends came to 14 bases. The CDR3 nucleotides read TGTGCCAGCAGTTTACCGGACAGAACCTACTCTGGGGCCAACGTCCTGACTTTC. It specifies CASSLPDRTYSGANVLTF. The full variable domain, rest sourced from reference TRBV28 and TRBJ2-6, is DVKVTQSSRYLVKRTGEKVFLECVQDMDHENMFWYRQDPGLGLRLIYFSYDVKMKEKGDIPEGYSVSREKKERFSLILESASTNQTSMYLCASSLPDRTYSGANVLTFGAGSRLTVL.

V gene TRBV6-1 combines with J gene TRBJ2-1; maybe TRBD2 (7 bases). The length of the CDR3 is 15 residues. Germline assignment: CDR1 MNHNS and CDR2 SASEGT. Between the trimmed V and J ends, which lost 6 bases and 6 bases, there was a span of 18 bases. The CDR3 sequence: CASRRKQGLLNEQFF. DNA of the CDR3: TGTGCCAGCAGACGGAAACAGGGACTACTCAATGAGCAGTTCTTC.